This TCR beta chain was found in a study of cytomegalovirus exposure and HLA in healthy donors. Primers: 60 Vbeta forward and 13 Jbeta reverse. The protocol was immunoSEQ multiplex PCR, while the TCRdb copy is restricted to in-frame clones and leaves out a portion. The sample records about 59,000 clones, around 80% being singletons. Points on this clone: As yet, its antigen is unknown.

Trimming stripped 3 bases from V and 6 bases from J, with 12 bases between. Germline loops: CDR1 MDHEN, CDR2 SYDVKM. The CDR3 extends over 13 amino acids. While unrecorded immune exposures were likely, the donors were nominally healthy when sampled. Study-wide results and caveats: Across donors, presence/absence analyses took sequencing depth to be roughly uniform. Researchers counted around 180 TCR beta chains as cytomegalovirus-associated. CMV antigen specificity was confirmed in vitro for a few CMV-associated chains.

This chain joins TRBV28 and TRBJ2-7, with unresolved D. This TCR came from a woman in her forties in good health and CMV-seronegative. The sequenced sample consisted of PBMCs. The CDR3 DNA reads as TGTGCCAGCAGTTTTAGTCGGTCCGCCGAGCAGTACTTC. It encodes CASSFSRSAEQYF.